The clone carrying this TCR beta chain came up many times. The antigen remains undetermined. This sample was included in a study of metastatic and nonmetastatic thyroid tumors. This CDR3 contains 14 residues. V shed 3 bases and J shed 6 bases, with 15 bases lying between them. Germline CDR1 LNHDA, CDR2 SQIVND (reference sequence). Methods used by the authors: Clinicopathological groups supplied CDR3 differences that were used to build a distant-metastasis classifier for papillary thyroid cancer. TCRdb ran MiXCR on the PCR reads. In this record, the V and J calls reflect TCRdb's handling and not the investigators' own analysis. This sample carries about 40,000 clones, around a sixth of them seen once, and the ten largest clones take about a tenth. Study-wide findings and caveats: Reportedly, malignant thyroid tumors had significantly higher TCR beta diversity than benign nodules, in blood and tumor.

Before thyroid surgery, none of the patients had received any treatment. V is TRBV19 and J is TRBJ2-7; TRBD1 might be the D (6 bases). Sequenced input: tumor tissue. The origin of this receptor is a female donor with papillary thyroid cancer or a benign thyroid nodule (not recorded which). Some clones in this sample may be carry-over from other donors' samples. The CDR3 DNA reads as TGTGCCAGTAGTATCGGCAGGGGAGTTAGCGAGCAGTACTTC. It translates to CASSIGRGVSEQYF.